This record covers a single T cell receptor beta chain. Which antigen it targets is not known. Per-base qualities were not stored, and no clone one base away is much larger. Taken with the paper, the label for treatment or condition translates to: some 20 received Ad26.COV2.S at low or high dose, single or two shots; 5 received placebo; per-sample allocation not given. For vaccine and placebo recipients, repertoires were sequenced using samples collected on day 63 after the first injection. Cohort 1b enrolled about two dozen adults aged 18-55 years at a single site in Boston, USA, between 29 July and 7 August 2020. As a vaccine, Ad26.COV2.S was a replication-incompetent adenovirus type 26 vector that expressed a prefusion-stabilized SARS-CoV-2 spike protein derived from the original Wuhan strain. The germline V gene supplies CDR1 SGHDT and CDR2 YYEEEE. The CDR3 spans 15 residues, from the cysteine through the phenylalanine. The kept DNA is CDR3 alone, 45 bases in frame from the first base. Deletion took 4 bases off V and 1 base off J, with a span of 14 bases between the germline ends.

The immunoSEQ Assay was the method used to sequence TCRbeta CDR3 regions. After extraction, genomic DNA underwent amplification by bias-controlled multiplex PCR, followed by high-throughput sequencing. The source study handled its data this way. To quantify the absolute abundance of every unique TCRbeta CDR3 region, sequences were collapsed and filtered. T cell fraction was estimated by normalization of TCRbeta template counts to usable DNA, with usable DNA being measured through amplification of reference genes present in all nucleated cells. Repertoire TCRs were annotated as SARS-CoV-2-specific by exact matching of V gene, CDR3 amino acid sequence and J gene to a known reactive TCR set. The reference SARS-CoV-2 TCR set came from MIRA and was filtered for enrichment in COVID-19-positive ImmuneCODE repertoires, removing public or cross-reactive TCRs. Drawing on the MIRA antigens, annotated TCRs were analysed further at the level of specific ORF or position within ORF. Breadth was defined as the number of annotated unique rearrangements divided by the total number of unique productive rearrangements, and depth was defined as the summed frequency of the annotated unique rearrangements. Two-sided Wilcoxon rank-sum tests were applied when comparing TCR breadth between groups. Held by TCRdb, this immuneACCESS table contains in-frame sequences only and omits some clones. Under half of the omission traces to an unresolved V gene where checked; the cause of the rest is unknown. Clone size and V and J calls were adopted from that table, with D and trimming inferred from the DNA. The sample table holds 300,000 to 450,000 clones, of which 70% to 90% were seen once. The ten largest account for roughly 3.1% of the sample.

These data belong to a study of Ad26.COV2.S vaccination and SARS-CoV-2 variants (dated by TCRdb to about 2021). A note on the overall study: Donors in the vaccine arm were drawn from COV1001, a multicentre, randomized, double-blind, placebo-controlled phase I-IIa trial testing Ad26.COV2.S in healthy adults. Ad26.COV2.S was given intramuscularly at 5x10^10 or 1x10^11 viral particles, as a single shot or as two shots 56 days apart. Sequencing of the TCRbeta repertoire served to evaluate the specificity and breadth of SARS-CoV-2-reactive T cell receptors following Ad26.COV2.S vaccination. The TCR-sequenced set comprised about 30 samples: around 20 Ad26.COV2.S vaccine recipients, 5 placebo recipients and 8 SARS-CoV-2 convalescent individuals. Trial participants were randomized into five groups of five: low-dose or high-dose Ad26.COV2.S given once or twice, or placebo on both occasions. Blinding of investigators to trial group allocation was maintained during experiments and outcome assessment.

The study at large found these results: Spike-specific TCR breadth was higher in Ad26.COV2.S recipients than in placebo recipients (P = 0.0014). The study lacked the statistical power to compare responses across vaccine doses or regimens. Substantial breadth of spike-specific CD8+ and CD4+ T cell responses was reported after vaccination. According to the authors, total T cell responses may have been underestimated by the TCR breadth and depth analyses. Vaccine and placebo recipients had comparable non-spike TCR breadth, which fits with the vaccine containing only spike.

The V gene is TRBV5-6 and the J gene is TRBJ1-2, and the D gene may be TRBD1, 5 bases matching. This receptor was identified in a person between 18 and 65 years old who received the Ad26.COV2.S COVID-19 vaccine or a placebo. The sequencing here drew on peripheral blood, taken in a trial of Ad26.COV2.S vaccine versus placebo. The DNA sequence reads TGTGCCAGCAGCGGTGACAGCGGGGTTAACTATGGCTACACCTTC. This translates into CASSGDSGVNYGYTF.